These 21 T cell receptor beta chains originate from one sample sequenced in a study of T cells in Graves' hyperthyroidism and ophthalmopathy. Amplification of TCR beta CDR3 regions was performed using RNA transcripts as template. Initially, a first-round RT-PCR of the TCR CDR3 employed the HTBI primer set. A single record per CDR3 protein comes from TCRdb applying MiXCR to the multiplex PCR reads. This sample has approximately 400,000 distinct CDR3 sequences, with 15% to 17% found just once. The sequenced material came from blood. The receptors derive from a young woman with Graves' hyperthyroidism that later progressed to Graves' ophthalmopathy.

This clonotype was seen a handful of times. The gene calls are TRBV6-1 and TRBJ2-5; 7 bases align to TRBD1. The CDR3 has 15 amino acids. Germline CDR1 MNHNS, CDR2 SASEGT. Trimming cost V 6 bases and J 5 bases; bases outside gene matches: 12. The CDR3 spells CASRILQGNMETQYF. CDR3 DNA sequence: TGTGCCAGCAGGATACTACAGGGGAATATGGAGACCCAGTACTTC.

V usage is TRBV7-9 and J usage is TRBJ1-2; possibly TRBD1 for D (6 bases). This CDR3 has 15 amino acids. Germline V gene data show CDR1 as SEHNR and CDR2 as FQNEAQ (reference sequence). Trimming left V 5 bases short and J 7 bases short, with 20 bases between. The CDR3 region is CASSRGGVRGRGYTF. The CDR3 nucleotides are TGTGCCAGCAGCAGAGGAGGAGTCAGGGGACGTGGCTACACCTTC. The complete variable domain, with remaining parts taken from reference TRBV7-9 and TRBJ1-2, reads DTGVSQNPRHKITKRGQNVTFRCDPISEHNRLYWYRQTLGQGPEFLTYFQNEAQLEKSRLLSDRFSAERPKGSFSTLEIQRTEQGDSAMYLCASSRGGVRGRGYTFGSGTRLTVV.

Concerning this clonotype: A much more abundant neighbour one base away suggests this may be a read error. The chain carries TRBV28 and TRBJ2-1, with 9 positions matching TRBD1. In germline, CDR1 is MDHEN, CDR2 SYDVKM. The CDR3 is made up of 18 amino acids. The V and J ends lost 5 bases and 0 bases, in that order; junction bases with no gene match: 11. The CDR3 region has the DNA TGTGCCAGCAGTGATTCCCCGGGACAGGGAAGCTCCTACAATGAGCAGTTCTTC. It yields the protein CASSDSPGQGSSYNEQFF.

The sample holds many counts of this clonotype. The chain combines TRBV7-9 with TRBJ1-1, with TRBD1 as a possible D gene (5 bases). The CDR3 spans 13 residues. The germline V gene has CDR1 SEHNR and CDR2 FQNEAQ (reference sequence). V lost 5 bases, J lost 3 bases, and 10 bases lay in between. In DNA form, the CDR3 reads TGTGCCAGCAGCGATGGGGCGGACACTGAAGCTTTCTTT. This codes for CASSDGADTEAFF.

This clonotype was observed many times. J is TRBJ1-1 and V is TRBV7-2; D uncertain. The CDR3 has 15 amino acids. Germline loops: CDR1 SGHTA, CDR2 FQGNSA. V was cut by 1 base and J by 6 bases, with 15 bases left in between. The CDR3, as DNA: TGTGCCAGCAGCTTAGTCGGGGTTGCGAGCCCTGAAGCTTTCTTT. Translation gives CASSLVGVASPEAFF.

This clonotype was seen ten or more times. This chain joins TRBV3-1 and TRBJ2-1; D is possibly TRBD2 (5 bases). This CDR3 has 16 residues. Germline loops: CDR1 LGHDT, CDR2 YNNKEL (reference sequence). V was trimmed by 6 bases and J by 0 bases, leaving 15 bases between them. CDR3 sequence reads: CASRRSGGSSYNEQFF. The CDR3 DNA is TGTGCCAGCAGACGTTCAGGAGGTAGCTCCTACAATGAGCAGTTCTTC.

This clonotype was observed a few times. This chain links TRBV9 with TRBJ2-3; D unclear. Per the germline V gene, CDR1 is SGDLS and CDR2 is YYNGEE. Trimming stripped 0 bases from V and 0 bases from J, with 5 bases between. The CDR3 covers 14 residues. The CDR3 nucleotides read TGTGCCAGCAGCGTAGAAGGGAGCACAGATACGCAGTATTTT. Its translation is CASSVEGSTDTQYF.

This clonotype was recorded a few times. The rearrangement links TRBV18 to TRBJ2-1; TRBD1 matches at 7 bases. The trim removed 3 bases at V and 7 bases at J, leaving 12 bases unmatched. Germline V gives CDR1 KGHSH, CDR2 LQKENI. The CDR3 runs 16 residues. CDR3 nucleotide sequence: TGTGCCAGCTCACCGTTCCTCAGGGGGAAAAATAATGAGCAGTTCTTC. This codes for CASSPFLRGKNNEQFF.

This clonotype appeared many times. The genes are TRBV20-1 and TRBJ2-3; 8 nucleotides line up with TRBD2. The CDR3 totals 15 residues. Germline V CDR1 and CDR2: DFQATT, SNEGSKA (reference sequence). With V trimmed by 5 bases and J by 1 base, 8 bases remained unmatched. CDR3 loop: CSAPKSGSGTDTQYF. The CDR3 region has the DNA TGCAGTGCTCCGAAGAGCGGGAGTGGCACAGATACGCAGTATTTT.

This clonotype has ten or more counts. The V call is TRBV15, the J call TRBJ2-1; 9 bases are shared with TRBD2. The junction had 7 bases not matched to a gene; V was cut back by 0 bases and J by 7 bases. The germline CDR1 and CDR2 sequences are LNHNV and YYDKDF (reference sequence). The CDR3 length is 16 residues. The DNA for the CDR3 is TGTGCCACCAGCAGAGATCAGGGACTAGCTAGGAATGAGCAGTTCTTC. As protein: CATSRDQGLARNEQFF.

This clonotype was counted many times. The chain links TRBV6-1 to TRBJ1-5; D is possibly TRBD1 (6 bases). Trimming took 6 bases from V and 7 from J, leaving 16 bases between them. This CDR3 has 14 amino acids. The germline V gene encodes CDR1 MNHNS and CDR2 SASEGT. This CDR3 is CASRQGMGGQPQHF. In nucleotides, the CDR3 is TGTGCCAGCAGGCAGGGGATGGGGGGGCAGCCCCAGCATTTT.

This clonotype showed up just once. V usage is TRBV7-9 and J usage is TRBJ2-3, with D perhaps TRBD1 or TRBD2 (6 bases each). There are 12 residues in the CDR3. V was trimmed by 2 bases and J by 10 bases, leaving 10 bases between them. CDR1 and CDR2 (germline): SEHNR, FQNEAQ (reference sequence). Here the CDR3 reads CASSLRGDAQYF. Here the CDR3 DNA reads TGTGCCAGCAGCTTAAGGGGGGATGCGCAGTATTTT. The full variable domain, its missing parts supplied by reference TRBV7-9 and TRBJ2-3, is DTGVSQNPRHKITKRGQNVTFRCDPISEHNRLYWYRQTLGQGPEFLTYFQNEAQLEKSRLLSDRFSAERPKGSFSTLEIQRTEQGDSAMYLCASSLRGDAQYFGPGTRLTVL.

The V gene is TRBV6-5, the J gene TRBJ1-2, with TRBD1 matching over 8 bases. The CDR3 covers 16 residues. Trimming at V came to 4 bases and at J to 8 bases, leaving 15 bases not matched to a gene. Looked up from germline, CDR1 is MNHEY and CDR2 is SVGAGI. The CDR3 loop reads CASSFFRGRKEHGYTF. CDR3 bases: TGTGCCAGCAGTTTTTTCAGGGGGCGCAAAGAACACGGCTACACCTTC.

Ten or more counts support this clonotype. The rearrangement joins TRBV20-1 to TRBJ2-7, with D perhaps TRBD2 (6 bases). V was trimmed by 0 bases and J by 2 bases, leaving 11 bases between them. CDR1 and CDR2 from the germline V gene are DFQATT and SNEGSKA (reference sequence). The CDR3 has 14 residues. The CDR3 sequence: CSARDKRAAYEQYF. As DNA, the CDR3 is TGCAGTGCTAGAGATAAGCGGGCGGCCTACGAGCAGTACTTC.

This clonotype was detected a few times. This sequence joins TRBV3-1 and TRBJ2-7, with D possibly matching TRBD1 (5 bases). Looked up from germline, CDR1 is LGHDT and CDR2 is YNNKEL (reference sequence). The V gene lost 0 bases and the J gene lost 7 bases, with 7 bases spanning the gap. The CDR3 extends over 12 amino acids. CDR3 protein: CASSQEKGEQYF. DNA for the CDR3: TGTGCCAGCAGCCAAGAGAAGGGGGAGCAGTACTTC.

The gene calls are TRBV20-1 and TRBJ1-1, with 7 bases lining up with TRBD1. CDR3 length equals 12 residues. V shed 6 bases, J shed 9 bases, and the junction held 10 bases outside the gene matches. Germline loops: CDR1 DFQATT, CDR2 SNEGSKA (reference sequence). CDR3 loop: CSARNDRVKAFF. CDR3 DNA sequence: TGCAGTGCCAGGAATGACAGGGTAAAAGCTTTCTTT.

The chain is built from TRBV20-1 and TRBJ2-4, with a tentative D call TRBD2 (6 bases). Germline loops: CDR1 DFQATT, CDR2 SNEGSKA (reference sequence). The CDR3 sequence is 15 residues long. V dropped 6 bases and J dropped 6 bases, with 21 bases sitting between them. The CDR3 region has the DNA TGCAGTGCCCCCTGGGGTAGCGGTAGGGGAAACATTCAGTACTTC. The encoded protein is CSAPWGSGRGNIQYF.

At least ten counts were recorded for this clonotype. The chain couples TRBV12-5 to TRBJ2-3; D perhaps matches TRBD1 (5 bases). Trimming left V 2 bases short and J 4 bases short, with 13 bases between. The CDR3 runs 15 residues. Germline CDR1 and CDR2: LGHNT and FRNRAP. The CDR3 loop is CASGLSAGQADTQYF. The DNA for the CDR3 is TGTGCTAGTGGTTTGTCGGCAGGGCAAGCAGATACGCAGTATTTT.

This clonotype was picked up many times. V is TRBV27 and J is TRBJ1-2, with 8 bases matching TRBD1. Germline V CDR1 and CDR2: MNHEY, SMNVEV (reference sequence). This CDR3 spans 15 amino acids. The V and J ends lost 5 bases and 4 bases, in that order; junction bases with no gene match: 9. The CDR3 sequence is CASSPIDRGGYGYTF. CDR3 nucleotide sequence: TGTGCCAGCAGTCCCATCGACAGGGGTGGCTATGGCTACACCTTC.

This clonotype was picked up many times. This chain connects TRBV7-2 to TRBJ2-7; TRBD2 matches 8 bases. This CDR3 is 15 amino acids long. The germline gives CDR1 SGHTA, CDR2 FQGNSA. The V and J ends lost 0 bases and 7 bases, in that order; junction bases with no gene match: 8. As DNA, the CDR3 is TGTGCCAGCAGCTTAGCGGGGAATAGCGGGGTAGAGCAGTACTTC. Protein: CASSLAGNSGVEQYF.

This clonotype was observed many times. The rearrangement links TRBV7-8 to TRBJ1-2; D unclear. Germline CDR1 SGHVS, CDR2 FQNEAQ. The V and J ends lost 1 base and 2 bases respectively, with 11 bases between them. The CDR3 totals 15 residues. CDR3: CASSLVRDSNYGYTF. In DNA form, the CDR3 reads TGTGCCAGCAGCTTAGTTCGGGATTCGAACTATGGCTACACCTTC.